This T cell receptor (beta chain) was documented in a study of regulatory T cells in long-lasting Graves disease. Study observations and caveats: Favored gene segments in persistent disease were TRBV28, TRBJ1-2 and TRBJ2-5.

This clonotype was detected many times. Its antigen remains unknown. Researchers made TCR beta libraries by using iRepertoire HTBI primers and running Arm-PCR on CDR3 regions. TCRdb used MiXCR to reprocess the multiplex PCR reads, holding one entry per CDR3 protein. This table holds 410,000 or so distinct CDR3 sequences, more than 13% found once. Specified time point: newly diagnosed GD, antithyroid drugs for less than 3 months. PBMC RNA served as the TCR library source. CDR1 SEHNR and CDR2 FQNEAQ come from the germline V gene (reference sequence). The length of the CDR3 is 13 residues. Trimming stripped 5 bases from V and 4 bases from J, with 10 bases between. The same data also contributed to another study, on T cells in Graves' hyperthyroidism and ophthalmopathy. That source adds: A set of HTBI primers served as the primers for a first-round RT-PCR of the TCR CDR3.

This clonotype originated in a woman aged 25 to 39 with Graves disease. The rearrangement links TRBV7-9 to TRBJ2-3; D is undetermined. Sample: peripheral blood mononuclear cells (PBMCs), taken at new diagnosis, from a patient treated with antithyroid drugs. The DNA of the CDR3 is TGTGCCAGCAGCCCGATAAGGGCAGATACGCAGTATTTT. Protein product: CASSPIRADTQYF.